The 18 T cell receptor beta chains in this list originate from one sample, sequenced in a study of cytomegalovirus exposure and HLA in healthy donors. A multiplex PCR was run with 60 Vbeta primers and 13 Jbeta primers. TCRdb keeps only in-frame clones here, not all; method: immunoSEQ multiplex PCR. The table shows some 64,000 clones, with 89% occurring only once. The sequenced sample consisted of PBMCs. These receptors were taken from a young man in good health and CMV-seropositive.

The V and J genes are TRBV28 and TRBJ2-1; possible D gene TRBD1, 6 bases. Per germline, CDR1 MDHEN and CDR2 SYDVKM. Trimming shortened V by 6 bases and J by 9 bases, and 18 bases separated the two germline ends. The CDR3 is 14 amino acids. The CDR3 DNA reads TGTGCCAGCAGACTGCCTTCCAGGGGTGTTGAGCAGTTCTTC. It yields the protein CASRLPSRGVEQFF. Variable domain in full (rest from reference TRBV28 and TRBJ2-1): DVKVTQSSRYLVKRTGEKVFLECVQDMDHENMFWYRQDPGLGLRLIYFSYDVKMKEKGDIPEGYSVSREKKERFSLILESASTNQTSMYLCASRLPSRGVEQFFGPGTRLTVL.

This chain connects TRBV11-2 to TRBJ2-2, with a possible D match to TRBD1 (6 bases). V lost 6 bases, J lost 4 bases, and 15 bases lay in between. The CDR3 is 15 amino acids. The germline V gene encodes CDR1 SGHAT and CDR2 FQNNGV. The CDR3 coding sequence is TGTGCCAGCAGGGAAGGACAGTCGGTCACCGGGGAGCTGTTTTTT. Amino acid sequence: CASREGQSVTGELFF.

The chain has TRBV7-3 and TRBJ2-7; a weak D match, TRBD1 (6 bases). Germline V lookup: CDR1 SGHTA, CDR2 FQGTGA. Between the trimmed V and J ends, which lost 0 bases and 5 bases, there was a span of 14 bases. The CDR3 runs 15 residues. CDR3 residues: CASSLTPGQTNEQYF. CDR3 bases: TGTGCCAGCAGCTTAACTCCGGGACAAACGAACGAGCAGTACTTC.

The chain has TRBV5-1 and TRBJ2-2, with TRBD1 matching 7 bases. J was trimmed by 3 bases and V by 0 bases; bases with no gene match: 5. Germline CDR1 SGHRS, CDR2 YFSETQ. This CDR3 contains 16 residues. CDR3 residues: CASSLVQGSYTGELFF. The CDR3 DNA follows: TGCGCCAGCAGCTTGGTACAGGGGTCCTACACCGGGGAGCTGTTTTTT.

This chain connects TRBV5-1 to TRBJ1-4; D might be TRBD1 (6 bases). The CDR3 is 14 amino acids. Germline-derived CDR1 and CDR2 are SGHRS and YFSETQ. V shed 3 bases and J shed 6 bases, with 12 bases lying between them. Here the CDR3 reads CASSSQGRDEKLFF. DNA of the CDR3: TGCGCCAGCAGCTCACAGGGAAGGGATGAAAAACTGTTTTTT.

The chain combines TRBV7-2 with TRBJ2-5; D not certain. The CDR3 consists of 13 residues. From germline, CDR1 is SGHTA and CDR2 FQGNSA. V lost 3 bases and J lost 2, with 7 bases in between. The DNA for the CDR3 is TGTGCCAGCAGCTTTGGCAGTCAAGAGACCCAGTACTTC. The encoded protein is CASSFGSQETQYF.

The rearrangement uses TRBV4-1 and TRBJ2-1; perhaps TRBD1 as D (6 bases). Trimming stripped 1 base from V and 4 bases from J, with 11 bases between. In germline, CDR1 is MGHRA, CDR2 YSYEKL. CDR3 length equals 15 residues. The CDR3, as DNA: TGCGCCAGCAGCCAAGCTAGGACAGAGTACAATGAGCAGTTCTTC. Translating it yields CASSQARTEYNEQFF.

V and J are TRBV7-9 and TRBJ2-5; TRBD2 is a possible D gene (6 bases). Deletions cut 4 bases from V and 3 bases from J, with 12 bases between. The V gene's germline CDR1 is SEHNR and CDR2 FQNEAQ (reference sequence). CDR3 size: 14 residues. The CDR3 sequence is CASSWDSPKETQYF. DNA for the CDR3: TGTGCCAGCAGCTGGGACTCGCCAAAAGAGACCCAGTACTTC.

The CDR3 loop reads CASSPGSTEAFF. In DNA, the CDR3 is TGTGCCAGCTCACCAGGCAGCACTGAAGCTTTCTTT. The chain is built from TRBV18 and TRBJ1-1; D gene uncertain. Looked up from germline, CDR1 is KGHSH and CDR2 is LQKENI. The CDR3 is 12 residues long. V was clipped by 2 bases and J by 4 bases, with 5 bases between them. Drawing the rest from reference TRBV18 and TRBJ1-1, the complete variable domain is NAGVMQNPRHLVRRRGQEARLRCSPMKGHSHVYWYRQLPEEGLKFMVYLQKENIIDESGMPKERFSAEFPKEGPSILRIQQVVRGDSAAYFCASSPGSTEAFFGQGTRLTVV.

The CDR3 loop is CASSLGLAGAWEETQYF. DNA of the CDR3: TGTGCCAGCAGTTTAGGTCTAGCGGGAGCGTGGGAAGAGACCCAGTACTTC. The chain recombines TRBV27 with TRBJ2-5, with 10 bases identical to TRBD2. CDR1 MNHEY and CDR2 SMNVEV come from the germline V gene (reference sequence). V lost 2 bases to trimming and J lost 3 bases; unmatched junction nucleotides: 9. There are 17 residues in the CDR3.

The chain joins TRBV27 to TRBJ1-1, with 9 bases aligning to TRBD1. CDR1 and CDR2 (germline): MNHEY, SMNVEV (reference sequence). The V gene end was trimmed by 6 bases and the J gene end by 7 bases; junction bases not matched to a gene: 6. This CDR3 contains 13 residues. CDR3 in amino acids: CASRRGQGCEAFF. Written as DNA, the CDR3 is TGTGCCAGCAGGCGGGGACAGGGCTGTGAAGCTTTCTTT.

The gene calls are TRBV18 and TRBJ2-1, with 7 bases lining up with TRBD2. The germline gives CDR1 KGHSH, CDR2 LQKENI. J lost 0 bases, V lost 2 bases, and 10 bases had no gene match. The CDR3 runs to 18 residues. In DNA, the CDR3 is TGTGCCAGCTCACCATTCAGGGAGGGCCCTAGCTCCTACAATGAGCAGTTCTTC. Translation: CASSPFREGPSSYNEQFF. Based on the CDR3 plus reference TRBV18 and TRBJ2-1, the full variable domain is NAGVMQNPRHLVRRRGQEARLRCSPMKGHSHVYWYRQLPEEGLKFMVYLQKENIIDESGMPKERFSAEFPKEGPSILRIQQVVRGDSAAYFCASSPFREGPSSYNEQFFGPGTRLTVL.

This chain connects TRBV4-2 to TRBJ2-5; TRBD1 agrees at 12 bases. This CDR3 spans 14 amino acids. From germline, CDR1 is LGHNA and CDR2 YNFKEQ. Germline trimming cut 4 bases from V and 5 bases from J; bases unmatched to any gene: 2. CDR3: CASSPGTGGETQYF. The CDR3 DNA reads TGTGCCAGCAGCCCCGGGACAGGGGGCGAGACCCAGTACTTC.

Written as DNA, the CDR3 is TGTGCCAGCAGCACCACTAGCGGGAGGGACCCCAATGAGCAGTTCTTC. This translates into CASSTTSGRDPNEQFF. The rearrangement links TRBV7-9 to TRBJ2-1, with 13 bases fitting TRBD2. CDR1 is SEHNR, CDR2 FQNEAQ, per germline (reference sequence). Trimming at V came to 5 bases and at J to 6 bases, leaving 7 bases not matched to a gene. The CDR3 consists of 16 residues.

The rearrangement uses TRBV5-4 and TRBJ2-5; the match to TRBD1 covers 7 bases. J lost 1 base, V lost 5 bases, and 5 bases had no gene match. CDR1 SGHNT and CDR2 YYREEE come from the germline V gene (reference sequence). CDR3 length: 14 amino acids. The CDR3 DNA is TGTGCCAGCAGTTACACAGGGGTCCAAGAGACCCAGTACTTC. Encoded protein: CASSYTGVQETQYF. Together with reference TRBV5-4 and TRBJ2-5, the CDR3 gives the full variable domain: ETGVTQSPTHLIKTRGQQVTLRCSSQSGHNTVSWYQQALGQGPQFIFQYYREEENGRGNFPPRFSGLQFPNYSSELNVNALELDDSALYLCASSYTGVQETQYFGPGTRLLVL.

The chain recombines TRBV18 with TRBJ1-1; 8 bases align to TRBD1. The CDR3 has 18 residues. The V gene end was trimmed by 1 base and the J gene end by 1 base; junction bases not matched to a gene: 11. The V gene's germline CDR1 is KGHSH and CDR2 LQKENI. The CDR3 protein is CASSPRRGTGSRNTEAFF. The DNA of the CDR3 is TGTGCCAGCTCACCACGGAGGGGGACAGGCTCTCGGAACACTGAAGCTTTCTTT.

This rearrangement joins TRBV7-2 to TRBJ1-1; D is undetermined. This CDR3 contains 13 residues. V dropped 5 bases and J dropped 2 bases, with 9 bases sitting between them. The germline CDR1 and CDR2 sequences are SGHTA and FQGNSA. In nucleotides, the CDR3 is TGTGCCAGCAGCCTAGGGAGCAACACTGAAGCTTTCTTT. Its translation is CASSLGSNTEAFF.

The chain links TRBV5-1 to TRBJ2-7; D possibly corresponds to TRBD2 (6 bases). Trimming stripped 3 bases from V and 2 bases from J, with 21 bases between. The CDR3 contains 17 residues. CDR1 is SGHRS and CDR2 is YFSETQ in the germline V gene. The CDR3 DNA reads TGCGCCAGCAGCTCCCGGAGGGCGGCCTCGGGGACCTACGAGCAGTACTTC. This codes for CASSSRRAASGTYEQYF.